Reported below is one TCR beta chain. Its antigen is still unknown. The PCR used 60 Vbeta and 13 Jbeta primers. Repertoires were generated with immunoSEQ multiplex PCR, while TCRdb's copy carries only in-frame clones and drops some. The data hold 90,000 to 150,000 clones, with around 72% observed a single time. The data were taken from a study of cytomegalovirus exposure and HLA in healthy donors. Whole-study results and caveats: Likely technical artifact: a cluster of highly shared sequence variants. One variant, a missense change in DCLRE1C, was linked in a later analysis to TCR beta V- and J-gene trimming.

Germline V gene data show CDR1 as LNHDA and CDR2 as SQIVND (reference sequence). There are 16 residues in the CDR3. V lost 5 bases to trimming and J lost 7 bases; unmatched junction nucleotides: 11. The TCR was taken from a woman aged 40-49 years in good health and CMV-seropositive. The sample consisted of PBMCs. J is TRBJ1-6 and V is TRBV19, with 7 positions matching TRBD1. CDR3 in amino acids: CASSFLSTGRNSPLHF. In nucleotides, the CDR3 is TGTGCCAGTAGTTTCCTTTCGACAGGGAGGAATTCACCCCTCCACTTT.